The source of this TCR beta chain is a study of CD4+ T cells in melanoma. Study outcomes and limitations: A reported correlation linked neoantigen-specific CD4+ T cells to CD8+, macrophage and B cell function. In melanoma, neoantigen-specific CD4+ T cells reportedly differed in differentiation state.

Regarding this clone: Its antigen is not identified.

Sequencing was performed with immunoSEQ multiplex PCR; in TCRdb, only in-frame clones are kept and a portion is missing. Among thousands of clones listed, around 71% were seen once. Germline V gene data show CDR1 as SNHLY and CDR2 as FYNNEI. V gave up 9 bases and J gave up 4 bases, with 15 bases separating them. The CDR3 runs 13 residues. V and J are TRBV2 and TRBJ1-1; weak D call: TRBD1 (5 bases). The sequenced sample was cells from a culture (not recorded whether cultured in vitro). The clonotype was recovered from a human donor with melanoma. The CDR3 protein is CASAGGKGTEAFF. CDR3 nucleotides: TGTGCCAGTGCCGGGGGGAAGGGCACTGAAGCTTTCTTT.